One sample yielded the 30 T cell receptor beta chains listed below, sequenced in a study of T cells in Graves' hyperthyroidism and ophthalmopathy. Template material for amplifying TCR beta CDR3 regions consisted of RNA transcripts. During a first-round RT-PCR of the TCR CDR3, the HTBI primer set was used. TCRdb reanalysed the multiplex PCR reads using MiXCR and keeps one entry per CDR3 protein. The table records more than 500,000 distinct CDR3 sequences, around 15% of them present only once. Material: blood. These receptors all stem from a woman in her twenties or thirties with Graves' hyperthyroidism.

In this sample, this clonotype turned up a few times. CDR3 amino acids: CSADQGPVSNTEAFF. The CDR3 DNA is TGCAGTGCTGACCAGGGTCCGGTCTCGAACACTGAAGCTTTCTTT. The chain is built from TRBV20-1 and TRBJ1-1; weak D call: TRBD1 (5 bases). CDR1 and CDR2 (germline): DFQATT, SNEGSKA (reference sequence). The CDR3 length is 15 residues. Trimming pared 5 bases from V and 1 base from J, leaving 17 bases between.

This clonotype was counted many times. Sequence at one end of the junction differs from germline and may be a read error. The chain uses TRBV7-7 and TRBJ2-1; maybe TRBD1 (5 bases). Germline CDR1 is SSHAT and CDR2 is FNYEAQ (reference sequence). The CDR3 is 16 amino acids. The CDR3 DNA is TGTGCTAGCAGCTTATCTGGGCAGGGCCCCTACAATGAGCAGTTCTTC. This translates into CASSLSGQGPYNEQFF.

This clonotype turned up a few times. CDR3 protein: CASSLNWSGEQYF. In nucleotides, the CDR3 is TGTGCCAGCAGCTTGAACTGGTCGGGAGAGCAGTACTTC. The genes are TRBV7-2 and TRBJ2-7, with a tentative D call TRBD2 (5 bases). Germline V gene data show CDR1 as SGHTA and CDR2 as FQGNSA. CDR3 length: 13 amino acids. V was cut by 3 bases and J by 7 bases, with 13 bases left in between.

On this clonotype: At one end, the junction sequence differs from germline, possibly due to a read error. V usage is TRBV6-5 and J usage is TRBJ1-1, with D perhaps TRBD1 (5 bases). Germline V gives CDR1 MNHEY, CDR2 SVGAGI. The CDR3 covers 15 residues. The CDR3, as DNA: TGTGCCAGCAGTTACTCGCGGGGGAGCAACACTGAAGCTCTCTTT. This sequence encodes CASSYSRGSNTEALF.

Comments on this clonotype: Given a much more abundant clone one base away, this may be a read error. The rearrangement links TRBV24-1 to TRBJ1-2; 9 bases are shared with TRBD1. V shed 4 bases and J 4 bases; nucleotides not matched to a gene: 9. The CDR3 is made up of 16 amino acids. The germline CDR1 and CDR2 sequences are KGHDR and SFDVKD. The CDR3 sequence is CATSEPLGQGSYGYTF. As DNA, the CDR3 is TGTGCCACCAGTGAGCCTCTGGGACAGGGCTCCTATGGCTACACCTTC.

The chain combines TRBV27 with TRBJ2-3; D gene unclear. The CDR3 sequence is 14 residues long. V was clipped by 2 bases and J by 3 bases, with 9 bases between them. The germline V gene encodes CDR1 MNHEY and CDR2 SMNVEV (reference sequence). CDR3 bases: TGTGCCAGCAGTTTAGCCGCTACTACAGATACGCAGTATTTT. Its translation: CASSLAATTDTQYF.

V is TRBV24-1 and J is TRBJ2-1; the match to TRBD2 covers 9 bases. V lost 9 bases, J lost 4 bases, and 12 bases stayed unmatched. Germline CDR1 KGHDR, CDR2 SFDVKD. There are 16 residues in the CDR3. Here the CDR3 DNA reads TGTGCCACCGGTATGGCTAGCGGGACCATGTACAATGAGCAGTTCTTC. It yields the protein CATGMASGTMYNEQFF.

Many counts were recorded for this clonotype. CDR3 nucleotides: TGTGCCACCAGTGGACAGGGGGAGACCCAGTACTTC. It specifies CATSGQGETQYF. This rearrangement joins TRBV24-1 to TRBJ2-5, with TRBD1 identical over 8 bases. The CDR3 runs to 12 residues. Germline V lookup: CDR1 KGHDR, CDR2 SFDVKD. J lost 5 bases, V lost 5 bases, and 0 bases had no gene match.

The rearrangement uses TRBV24-1 and TRBJ1-1; D call uncertain. Germline CDR1 reads KGHDR; CDR2 reads SFDVKD. Trimming left V 9 bases short and J 3 bases short, with 13 bases between. This CDR3 spans 13 amino acids. CDR3 DNA sequence: TGTGCCACCCAGGCGGGGTTTTACACTGAAGCTTTCTTT. It specifies CATQAGFYTEAFF.

This clonotype was detected many times. The rearrangement links TRBV6-1 to TRBJ2-1, with D possibly called TRBD1 or TRBD2 (6 bases each). The germline V and J ends were trimmed by 6 bases and 7 bases, with 13 bases remaining between them. This CDR3 contains 13 residues. CDR1 is MNHNS and CDR2 is SASEGT in the germline V gene. CDR3 protein: CASRLQGGNEQFF. The CDR3 nucleotides are TGTGCCAGCAGACTACAGGGAGGAAATGAGCAGTTCTTC.

The chain combines TRBV10-2 with TRBJ2-7, with 7 bases that match TRBD2. This CDR3 comprises 16 residues. V was pared by 0 bases and J by 3 bases, with 8 bases of the junction left unmatched. The germline V gene encodes CDR1 WSHSY and CDR2 SAAADI. CDR3 amino acids: CASSESELAGNYEQYF. CDR3 bases: TGCGCCAGCAGTGAGTCCGAATTAGCGGGCAACTACGAGCAGTACTTC.

This clonotype was counted a few times. The chain is built from TRBV4-3 and TRBJ1-2, with no clear D. V lost 0 bases and J 4 bases, leaving 18 bases between the germline ends. The CDR3 extends over 17 amino acids. Germline CDR1 and CDR2: LGHNA and YSLEER. CDR3 loop: CASSQDTRKLSIYGYTF. CDR3 nucleotide sequence: TGCGCCAGCAGCCAAGATACGCGGAAACTCTCTATCTATGGCTACACCTTC.

This clonotype was found a few times. This chain connects TRBV24-1 to TRBJ1-2, with 11 nucleotides matching TRBD1. This CDR3 comprises 15 residues. Germline values: CDR1 KGHDR, CDR2 SFDVKD. V lost 5 bases, J lost 5 bases, and 6 bases stayed unmatched. The CDR3: CATSAGTGGLYGYTF. CDR3 sequence (DNA): TGTGCCACCAGTGCGGGGACAGGGGGACTTTATGGCTACACCTTC.

This clonotype was seen ten or more times. The rearrangement links TRBV30 to TRBJ2-7; the D is unclear. V was pared by 0 bases and J by 3 bases, with 12 bases between. The CDR3 has 14 residues. In germline, CDR1 is GTSNPN, CDR2 SVGIG (reference sequence). DNA for the CDR3: TGTGCCTGGAGTGTAGGCAGGTTCAACTACGAGCAGTACTTC. Its protein is CAWSVGRFNYEQYF.

The V gene is TRBV4-3, the J gene TRBJ2-1; D is perhaps TRBD2 (5 bases). The V gene lost 0 bases and the J gene lost 7 bases, with 10 bases spanning the gap. Germline V gene data show CDR1 as LGHNA and CDR2 as YSLEER. The CDR3 extends over 14 amino acids. CDR3 bases: TGCGCCAGCAGCCAAGATCGAGGGAAGAATGAGCAGTTCTTC. This translates into CASSQDRGKNEQFF.

In this sample, this clonotype turned up a few times. The chain links TRBV4-1 to TRBJ2-7; D remains unclear. This CDR3 contains 12 residues. Germline values: CDR1 MGHRA, CDR2 YSYEKL. The V end lost 1 base, the J end lost 7 bases, and 8 bases lay between the germline ends. CDR3 DNA: TGCGCCAGCAGCCAAGGACCCTTGGAGCAGTACTTC. It is translated as CASSQGPLEQYF.

There are many counts of this clonotype. One junction end disagrees with the germline gene, perhaps due to a read error. This chain uses TRBV28 with TRBJ1-4; D might be TRBD1 (6 bases). From germline, CDR1 is MDHEN and CDR2 SYDVKM. The CDR3 has 14 residues. The CDR3 nucleotides read TGTGCCAGCAATTTACAGGGACCGAATGAAAAACTGTTTTTT. Amino acid sequence: CASNLQGPNEKLFF.

This clonotype was observed a few times. The chain employs TRBV18 and TRBJ2-2; D not resolved. Germline CDR1 reads KGHSH; CDR2 reads LQKENI. V was pared by 3 bases and J by 5 bases, with 10 bases between. CDR3 length equals 14 residues. CDR3 residues: CASSPLTQTGELFF. The CDR3 DNA reads TGTGCCAGCTCACCCCTCACACAGACCGGGGAGCTGTTTTTT.

This clonotype showed up just a few times. The chain has TRBV7-3 and TRBJ2-3; possibly TRBD1 or TRBD2 for D (5 bases each). V was shortened by 5 bases and J by 5 bases, with 14 bases between the two germline ends. Germline V gives CDR1 SGHTA, CDR2 FQGTGA. The CDR3 is 14 amino acids. DNA for the CDR3: TGTGCCAGCAGCGGGGGATCGGGGTTAGATACGCAGTATTTT. It yields the protein CASSGGSGLDTQYF.

The sample holds a few counts of this clonotype. J is TRBJ2-7 and V is TRBV6-5, with 9 bases that match TRBD1. The trim removed 2 bases at V and 5 bases at J, leaving 7 bases unmatched. Germline-derived CDR1 and CDR2 are MNHEY and SVGAGI. The CDR3 is made up of 15 amino acids. In nucleotides, the CDR3 is TGTGCCAGCAGTTACCGACAGGGGGTCGTCCACGAGCAGTACTTC. The encoded protein is CASSYRQGVVHEQYF.

This clonotype was detected many times. V is TRBV28 and J is TRBJ2-7; 9 positions agree with TRBD1. J was trimmed by 4 bases and V by 8 bases; bases with no gene match: 9. The CDR3 is 14 residues long. The germline V gene has CDR1 MDHEN and CDR2 SYDVKM. The CDR3 spells CASFPGTGYYEQYF. CDR3 sequence (DNA): TGTGCCAGCTTCCCCGGGACAGGGTATTACGAGCAGTACTTC. The whole variable domain, remainder taken from reference TRBV28 and TRBJ2-7, is DVKVTQSSRYLVKRTGEKVFLECVQDMDHENMFWYRQDPGLGLRLIYFSYDVKMKEKGDIPEGYSVSREKKERFSLILESASTNQTSMYLCASFPGTGYYEQYFGPGTRLTVT.

The rearrangement links TRBV19 to TRBJ2-3, with 7 bases matching TRBD1. The CDR3 is 15 residues long. CDR1 and CDR2 from the germline V gene are LNHDA and SQIVND (reference sequence). The V gene end was trimmed by 3 bases and the J gene end by 4 bases; junction bases not matched to a gene: 7. The DNA of the CDR3 is TGTGCCAGTAGTATGGGGGAGACAGGGCCAGATACGCAGTATTTT. Encoded protein: CASSMGETGPDTQYF.

This clonotype was seen repeatedly, ten times or more. This rearrangement joins TRBV27 to TRBJ2-1; a weak D match, TRBD1 (6 bases). Germline V gene lookup returns CDR1 MNHEY and CDR2 SMNVEV (reference sequence). Trimming left V 2 bases short and J 3 bases short, with 14 bases between. The CDR3 totals 16 residues. For the CDR3, the DNA is TGTGCCAGCAGTTTAGATCAGGGGCTTGTCTACAATGAGCAGTTCTTC. Its protein product is CASSLDQGLVYNEQFF.

The table lists this clonotype with a few counts. The V and J genes are TRBV6-2 or TRBV6-3 and TRBJ2-1, with D tentatively TRBD1 (6 bases). The V end was cut by 5 bases, the J end by 10 bases, with 21 bases between. CDR1 and CDR2 from the germline V gene are MNHEY and SVGEGT. The CDR3 covers 15 residues. The CDR3 here is CASSPFDRTYPEQFF. CDR3 coding DNA: TGTGCCAGCAGTCCCTTCGACAGGACATACCCAGAGCAGTTCTTC.

This clonotype was seen at least ten times. The CDR3 spells CSVVSTGSTYEQYF. In DNA form, the CDR3 reads TGCAGCGTCGTATCGACAGGTTCTACCTACGAGCAGTACTTC. The chain employs TRBV29-1 and TRBJ2-7, with D possibly matching TRBD1 (6 bases). The CDR3 extends over 14 amino acids. Trimming took 6 bases from V and 2 from J, leaving 17 bases between them. CDR1 is SQVTM and CDR2 is ANQGSEA in the germline V gene.

The gene calls are TRBV25-1 and TRBJ2-7; possible D gene TRBD2, 6 bases. V was pared by 6 bases and J by 4 bases, with 22 bases between. CDR3 length equals 16 residues. Germline loops: CDR1 MGHDK, CDR2 SYGVNS. CDR3 loop: CASRTTSGVGAYEQYF. CDR3 coding DNA: TGTGCCAGCAGGACGACTAGTGGAGTCGGTGCTTACGAGCAGTACTTC.

This clonotype was found a few times. The chain combines TRBV9 with TRBJ2-7, with 8 bases fitting TRBD1. V lost 5 bases and J lost 4; bases outside the gene matches: 5. The length of the CDR3 is 13 residues. CDR1 is SGDLS, CDR2 YYNGEE, per germline. In DNA form, the CDR3 reads TGTGCCAGCAGTCGGACAGGGCAATACGAGCAGTACTTC. Amino acid sequence: CASSRTGQYEQYF.

The chain has TRBV5-8 and TRBJ2-3; 14 nucleotides align to TRBD2. The J segment lost 8 bases and the V segment lost 0 bases, leaving 5 bases of the junction unmatched. This CDR3 is built from 16 residues. Germline CDR1 is SGHTS and CDR2 is YDEGEE. The DNA for the CDR3 is TGTGCCAGCAGCTTGGATAGGGGACTAGCGGGAGTTACGCAGTATTTT. Protein: CASSLDRGLAGVTQYF.

In this sample, this clonotype turned up many times. The chain has TRBV6-1 and TRBJ2-7; D might be TRBD1 (5 bases). V was shortened by 7 bases and J by 4 bases, with 14 bases between the two germline ends. Per the germline V gene, CDR1 is MNHNS and CDR2 is SASEGT. The CDR3 is 13 amino acids. CDR3 sequence reads: CASNGQTDYEQYF. The DNA for the CDR3 is TGTGCCAGCAATGGGCAGACAGATTACGAGCAGTACTTC.

On this clonotype itself: A single base separates this from a much larger clone, so it may be a read error. The V gene is TRBV4-2, the J gene TRBJ2-1; TRBD2 agrees at 8 bases. CDR1 is LGHNA, CDR2 YNFKEQ, per germline. V trimming: 1 base; J trimming: 7 bases; junction bases outside the gene matches: 3. This CDR3 is built from 14 residues. DNA of the CDR3: TGTGCCAGCAGCCAAGCCGGGACTAGAAATGAGCAGTTCTTC. It is translated as CASSQAGTRNEQFF.